Presented here are 30 T cell receptor beta chains from one specimen sequenced in a study of cytomegalovirus exposure and HLA in healthy donors. The study ran its PCR with 60 Vbeta and 13 Jbeta primers. Profiling relied on immunoSEQ multiplex PCR, and the TCRdb table lists in-frame clones only, not all of them. Among roughly 170,000 clones listed, almost 85% were seen once. What was sequenced was PBMCs. These receptors originate from a man aged 30 to 39 in good health and CMV-seronegative.

This chain uses TRBV19 with TRBJ2-7; D perhaps matches TRBD1 (5 bases). Trimming pared 3 bases from V and 3 bases from J, leaving 18 bases between. Germline values: CDR1 LNHDA, CDR2 SQIVND (reference sequence). The CDR3 loop spans 16 amino acids. In DNA form, the CDR3 reads TGTGCCAGTAGTATGAAGGGGCGCGTAAGCTACTACGAGCAGTACTTC. Residues: CASSMKGRVSYYEQYF.

The chain has TRBV30 and TRBJ1-4, with 8 positions matching TRBD1. J lost 10 bases, V lost 2 bases, and 3 bases had no gene match. Germline V CDR1 and CDR2: GTSNPN, SVGIG (reference sequence). The CDR3 runs 12 residues. This CDR3 reads CAWSHTGGKLFF. The DNA of the CDR3 is TGTGCCTGGAGTCATACAGGGGGAAAACTGTTTTTT.

The rearrangement joins TRBV30 to TRBJ2-1; TRBD2 aligns across 7 bases. Germline V gives CDR1 GTSNPN, CDR2 SVGIG (reference sequence). This CDR3 contains 12 residues. CDR3 nucleotides: TGTGGCGGGGGTACGGGGACCAATGAGCAGTTCTTC. Amino acid sequence: CGGGTGTNEQFF.

The V gene is TRBV15, the J gene TRBJ1-4; D call uncertain. The germline V gene encodes CDR1 LNHNV and CDR2 YYDKDF (reference sequence). This CDR3 has 13 amino acids. V was shortened by 5 bases and J by 10 bases, with 14 bases between the two germline ends. CDR3: CATSPRSAGKLFF. The CDR3 nucleotides read TGTGCCACCAGCCCCCGAAGTGCGGGAAAACTGTTTTTT.

The chain uses TRBV21-1 and TRBJ2-7; the tabulated D call, TRBD1, remains unverified against the DNA. TRBV21-1 is annotated as a pseudogene. The CDR3 runs to 17 residues. CDR3 sequence: CASSTVQSRHQIYEQYF. DNA of the CDR3: TGTGCCAGCAGCACCGTACAGTCGCGTCACCAAATCTACGAGCAGTACTTC.

This clone was recorded only once. This chain uses TRBV19 with TRBJ2-2; the D gene is possibly TRBD2 (5 bases). From germline, CDR1 is LNHDA and CDR2 SQIVND (reference sequence). This CDR3 spans 15 amino acids. The V end was cut by 6 bases, the J end by 1 base, with 12 bases between. The CDR3 protein is CASSQRRGNTGELFF. The CDR3 nucleotides are TGTGCCAGTAGCCAGCGGAGAGGGAACACCGGGGAGCTGTTTTTT. Full variable domain (remainder filled in from reference TRBV19 and TRBJ2-2): DGGITQSPKYLFRKEGQNVTLSCEQNLNHDAMYWYRQDPGQGLRLIYYSQIVNDFQKGDIAEGYSVSREKKESFPLTVTSAQKNPTAFYLCASSQRRGNTGELFFGEGSRLTVL.

CDR3 in DNA: TGTGCCAGAAGACAACATTATTACGAGCAGTACTTC. Translated: CARRQHYYEQYF. The rearrangement joins TRBV5-3 to TRBJ2-7; no clear D. TRBV5-3 is marked as an open reading frame, function uncertain. With 5 bases removed from V and 4 bases from J, the gap between germline ends came to 10 bases. CDR3 length equals 12 residues.

The rearrangement links TRBV19 to TRBJ1-6; weak D call: TRBD1 (5 bases). This CDR3 is 14 amino acids long. Per germline, CDR1 LNHDA and CDR2 SQIVND (reference sequence). V lost 3 bases and J 9 bases, leaving 12 bases between the germline ends. The DNA for the CDR3 is TGTGCCAGTAGTATCAACAGGTTGTCTTCACCCCTCCACTTT. It yields the protein CASSINRLSSPLHF.

The chain has TRBV28 and TRBJ2-1; possibly TRBD1 for D (6 bases). The germline V and J ends were trimmed by 8 bases and 5 bases, with 13 bases remaining between them. Germline values: CDR1 MDHEN, CDR2 SYDVKM. This CDR3 has 13 residues. As DNA, the CDR3 is TGTGCCAGCGGGGGTCCAGGGGACAATGAGCAGTTCTTC. This gives the protein CASGGPGDNEQFF.

The rearrangement joins TRBV14 to TRBJ2-5; D is possibly TRBD1 (6 bases). V shed 1 base and J shed 13 bases, with 13 bases lying between them. CDR3 length equals 12 residues. Germline V gene lookup returns CDR1 SGHDN and CDR2 FVKESK. CDR3 protein: CASSQAGQGLYF. The CDR3 DNA follows: TGTGCCAGCAGCCAAGCGGGGCAGGGGTTGTACTTC.

The chain combines TRBV5-8 with TRBJ2-1; 8 bases match TRBD2. This CDR3 region has 15 residues. Trimming removed 7 bases from V and 9 bases from J; junction bases left unmatched: 15. CDR1 and CDR2 (germline): SGHTS, YDEGEE. This CDR3 is CASSGGSGGPVEQFF. In DNA, the CDR3 is TGTGCCAGCTCTGGGGGGTCGGGAGGGCCTGTTGAGCAGTTCTTC.

This clone has more than one count but fewer than ten. V and J are TRBV12-2 and TRBJ2-2; the D segment call TRBD2 is taken from the table without a DNA check. TRBV12-2 is recorded as a pseudogene. This CDR3 spans 15 amino acids. Written as DNA, the CDR3 is TGTGCAACCCGCCGGGAGCGCGCGAACACCGGGGAGCTGTTTTTT. Protein sequence: CATRRERANTGELFF.

The chain recombines TRBV7-3 with TRBJ2-3; D unresolved. This CDR3 has 14 amino acids. The germline V gene has CDR1 SGHTA and CDR2 FQGTGA. Trimming shortened V by 2 bases and J by 2 bases, and 8 bases separated the two germline ends. The CDR3 sequence is CASSLERHTDTQYF. For the CDR3, the DNA is TGTGCCAGCAGCTTAGAGCGCCACACAGATACGCAGTATTTT. The full variable domain, rest sourced from reference TRBV7-3 and TRBJ2-3, is GAGVSQTPSNKVTEKGKYVELRCDPISGHTALYWYRQSLGQGPEFLIYFQGTGAADDSGLPNDRFFAVRPEGSVSTLKIQRTERGDSAVYLCASSLERHTDTQYFGPGTRLTVL.

The V and J genes are TRBV5-4 and TRBJ2-2; 13 positions match TRBD2. Germline CDR1 SGHNT, CDR2 YYREEE (reference sequence). Losses at the gene ends were 4 bases for V and 7 bases for J; bases not matched to a gene: 7. This CDR3 spans 16 amino acids. The CDR3 loop is CASSTTSGRAIGELFF. DNA for the CDR3: TGTGCCAGCAGCACCACTAGCGGGAGGGCGATCGGGGAGCTGTTTTTT.

This clone has a single count. The CDR3 nucleotides read TGTGCCAGTTCGAGACAGAAAGAGACCCAGTACTTC. This encodes CASSRQKETQYF. The V gene is TRBV19, the J gene TRBJ2-5, with D perhaps TRBD1 (5 bases). V was pared by 8 bases and J by 3 bases, with 10 bases between. Germline CDR1 and CDR2: LNHDA and SQIVND (reference sequence). The CDR3 is 12 residues long.

The V and J genes are TRBV7-8 and TRBJ2-5; 10 nucleotides align to TRBD2. The CDR3 length is 19 residues. From germline, CDR1 is SGHVS and CDR2 FQNEAQ. V lost 3 bases, J lost 1 base, and 14 bases stayed unmatched. The CDR3 nucleotides read TGTGCCAGCAGCTTTCAGCTACTAGCGGGGATAGGATTCCAAGAGACCCAGTACTTC. This encodes CASSFQLLAGIGFQETQYF. The variable domain in full, completed from reference TRBV7-8 and TRBJ2-5, reads GAGVSQSPRYKVAKRGQDVALRCDPISGHVSLFWYQQALGQGPEFLTYFQNEAQLDKSGLPSDRFFAERPEGSVSTLKIQRTQQEDSAVYLCASSFQLLAGIGFQETQYFGPGTRLLVL.

The chain couples TRBV5-1 to TRBJ1-6; D not certain. Per the germline V gene, CDR1 is SGHRS and CDR2 is YFSETQ. The CDR3 has 17 residues. Trimming cost V 0 bases and J 15 bases, with 25 bases left between them. In DNA, the CDR3 is TGCGCCAGCAGCTTGGGGAATTCCGGATTACAAGGTCGGGACCTCCACTTT. Translation gives CASSLGNSGLQGRDLHF.

The chain recombines TRBV7-9 with TRBJ1-3; possible D gene TRBD1, 6 bases. V lost 0 bases, J lost 0 bases, and 6 bases lay in between. The CDR3 length is 15 residues. CDR1 is SEHNR and CDR2 is FQNEAQ in the germline V gene (reference sequence). The CDR3 nucleotides read TGTGCCAGCAGCTTAGCAGGGGGCTCTGGAAACACCATATATTTT. Translation: CASSLAGGSGNTIYF. The whole variable domain, filled in from reference TRBV7-9 and TRBJ1-3, reads DTGVSQNPRHKITKRGQNVTFRCDPISEHNRLYWYRQTLGQGPEFLTYFQNEAQLEKSRLLSDRFSAERPKGSFSTLEIQRTEQGDSAMYLCASSLAGGSGNTIYFGEGSWLTVV.

This chain joins TRBV7-8 and TRBJ2-7; D possibly corresponds to TRBD1 (6 bases). This CDR3 has 16 residues. Trimming shortened V by 5 bases and J by 7 bases, and 24 bases separated the two germline ends. In germline, CDR1 is SGHVS, CDR2 FQNEAQ. CDR3 nucleotides: TGTGCCAGCAGCCTCCCTAGGACAGTCCCCGTGGGGGAGCAGTACTTC. Translating it yields CASSLPRTVPVGEQYF.

This chain connects TRBV20-1 to TRBJ2-5, with 8 bases that match TRBD2. The CDR3 sequence is 11 residues long. V lost 5 bases, J lost 4 bases, and 0 bases stayed unmatched. Per germline, CDR1 DFQATT and CDR2 SNEGSKA (reference sequence). This chain's CDR3 is CSALAGETQYF. CDR3 nucleotides: TGCAGTGCTCTAGCGGGAGAGACCCAGTACTTC.

The genes are TRBV6-5 and TRBJ2-2; D is perhaps TRBD2 (5 bases). Germline assignment: CDR1 MNHEY and CDR2 SVGAGI. This CDR3 spans 12 amino acids. Trimming cost V 6 bases and J 7 bases, with 9 bases left between them. This CDR3 reads CASSIRGGELFF. In DNA form, the CDR3 reads TGTGCCAGCAGCATACGGGGCGGGGAGCTGTTTTTT.

The V call is TRBV7-2, the J call TRBJ1-1; no firm D call. The CDR3 covers 14 residues. Per the germline V gene, CDR1 is SGHTA and CDR2 is FQGNSA. Trimming left V 4 bases short and J 3 bases short, with 12 bases between. The CDR3 spells CASSSRGRHTEAFF. CDR3 in DNA: TGTGCCAGCAGCTCTCGCGGCCGTCACACTGAAGCTTTCTTT.

This clone was counted once. The V and J genes are TRBV5-1 and TRBJ2-7; 11 bases are a match to TRBD1. The V and J ends lost 0 bases and 6 bases, in that order; junction bases with no gene match: 5. Germline CDR1 SGHRS, CDR2 YFSETQ. The length of the CDR3 is 15 residues. CDR3 sequence (DNA): TGCGCCAGCAGCTTGGAGCCGGGACAGGGGGGCGAGCAGTACTTC. It is translated as CASSLEPGQGGEQYF.

The sample holds one count of this clone. The V call is TRBV4-2, the J call TRBJ2-2, with 7 bases identical to TRBD1. Trimming took 3 bases from V and 15 from J; bases not matched to a gene: 10. The CDR3 runs to 13 residues. Germline CDR1 is LGHNA and CDR2 is YNFKEQ. The CDR3 region has the DNA TGTGCCAGCAGCCAGGACAACAGGGGTCAGGTGTTTTTT. Translating it yields CASSQDNRGQVFF.

On this clone: Within the sample, other DNA sequences also encode this same CDR3. The chain carries TRBV30 and TRBJ2-2; D is undetermined. V lost 1 base to trimming and J lost 1 base, with 4 bases between them. Germline V lookup: CDR1 GTSNPN, CDR2 SVGIG (reference sequence). This CDR3 is built from 13 residues. CDR3: CAWSGQNTGELFF. The CDR3, as DNA: TGTGCCTGGAGTGGACAGAACACCGGGGAGCTGTTTTTT.

The chain recombines TRBV25-1 with TRBJ2-5; 8 bases line up with TRBD2. The J segment lost 5 bases and the V segment lost 5 bases, leaving 16 bases of the junction unmatched. The CDR3 loop spans 17 amino acids. Looked up from germline, CDR1 is MGHDK and CDR2 is SYGVNS. The CDR3 DNA sequence: TGTGCCAGCAGTCCTACGTCCGGCGGGGGGCGTTGGGAGACCCAGTACTTC. It specifies CASSPTSGGGRWETQYF.

The V call is TRBV9, the J call TRBJ2-2; 9 nucleotides align to TRBD2. Germline assignment: CDR1 SGDLS and CDR2 YYNGEE. Losses at the gene ends were 3 bases for V and 6 bases for J; bases not matched to a gene: 12. The CDR3 is 17 amino acids. CDR3: CASSASGLALAPGELFF. The CDR3 nucleotides read TGTGCCAGCAGCGCCTCGGGACTAGCTCTAGCCCCCGGGGAGCTGTTTTTT.

The CDR3 sequence: CASSLNGGGEQYF. In nucleotides, the CDR3 is TGTGCCAGCAGCTTAAACGGGGGGGGTGAGCAGTACTTC. The chain joins TRBV5-4 to TRBJ2-7; the match to TRBD2 covers 8 bases. This CDR3 comprises 13 residues. Germline loops: CDR1 SGHNT, CDR2 YYREEE (reference sequence). The V gene end was trimmed by 2 bases and the J gene end by 7 bases; junction bases not matched to a gene: 5. The variable domain in full, completed from reference TRBV5-4 and TRBJ2-7, reads ETGVTQSPTHLIKTRGQQVTLRCSSQSGHNTVSWYQQALGQGPQFIFQYYREEENGRGNFPPRFSGLQFPNYSSELNVNALELDDSALYLCASSLNGGGEQYFGPGTRLTVT.

This chain connects TRBV29-1 to TRBJ1-1, with TRBD1 matching 8 bases. The germline CDR1 and CDR2 sequences are SQVTM and ANQGSEA. The CDR3 is 14 residues long. V was pared by 4 bases and J by 2 bases, with 6 bases of the junction left unmatched. CDR3 sequence (DNA): TGCAGCGTTGGCGGGGACAGGCGAAACACTGAAGCTTTCTTT. Translated, it gives CSVGGDRRNTEAFF.

The chain employs TRBV30 and TRBJ2-1; tentatively, D is TRBD2 (6 bases). Germline CDR1 is GTSNPN and CDR2 is SVGIG (reference sequence). This CDR3 comprises 14 residues. V was pared by 5 bases and J by 3 bases, with 14 bases between. CDR3 sequence reads: CAWGFIGGYNEQFF. The CDR3 nucleotides are TGTGCCTGGGGATTTATCGGGGGCTACAATGAGCAGTTCTTC.